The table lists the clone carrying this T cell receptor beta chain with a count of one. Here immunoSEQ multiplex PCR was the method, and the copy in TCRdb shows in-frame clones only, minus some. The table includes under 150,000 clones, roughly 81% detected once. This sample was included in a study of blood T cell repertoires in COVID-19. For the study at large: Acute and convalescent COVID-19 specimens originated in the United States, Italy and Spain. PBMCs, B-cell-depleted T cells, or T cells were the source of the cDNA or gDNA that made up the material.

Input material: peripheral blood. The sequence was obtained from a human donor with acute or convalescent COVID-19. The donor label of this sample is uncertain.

The CDR3 coding sequence is TGTGCCAGCAGTTACTCCCGGACAGGATATGGCTACACCTTC. Its translation: CASSYSRTGYGYTF. The rearrangement uses TRBV6-6 and TRBJ1-2; 7 nucleotides align to TRBD1. CDR3 size: 14 residues. V dropped 0 bases and J dropped 5; count of bases not matched to a gene: 3. The germline V gene encodes CDR1 MNHNY and CDR2 SVGAGI (reference sequence).